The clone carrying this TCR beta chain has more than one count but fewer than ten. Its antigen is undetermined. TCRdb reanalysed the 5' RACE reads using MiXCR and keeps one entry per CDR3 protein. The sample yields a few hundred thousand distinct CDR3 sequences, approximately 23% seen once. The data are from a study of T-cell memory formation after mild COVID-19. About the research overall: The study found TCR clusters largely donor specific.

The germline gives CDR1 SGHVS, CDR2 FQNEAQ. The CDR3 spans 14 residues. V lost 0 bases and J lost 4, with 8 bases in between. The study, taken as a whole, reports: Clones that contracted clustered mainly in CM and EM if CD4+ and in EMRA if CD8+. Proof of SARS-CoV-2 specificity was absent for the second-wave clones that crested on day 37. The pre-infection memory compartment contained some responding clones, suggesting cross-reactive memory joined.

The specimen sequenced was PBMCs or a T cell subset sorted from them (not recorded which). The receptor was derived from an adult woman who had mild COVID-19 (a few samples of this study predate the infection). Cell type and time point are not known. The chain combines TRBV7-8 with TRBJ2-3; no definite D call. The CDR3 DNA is TGTGCCAGCAGCTTAGCAAGAGCAGCAGATACGCAGTATTTT. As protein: CASSLARAADTQYF.